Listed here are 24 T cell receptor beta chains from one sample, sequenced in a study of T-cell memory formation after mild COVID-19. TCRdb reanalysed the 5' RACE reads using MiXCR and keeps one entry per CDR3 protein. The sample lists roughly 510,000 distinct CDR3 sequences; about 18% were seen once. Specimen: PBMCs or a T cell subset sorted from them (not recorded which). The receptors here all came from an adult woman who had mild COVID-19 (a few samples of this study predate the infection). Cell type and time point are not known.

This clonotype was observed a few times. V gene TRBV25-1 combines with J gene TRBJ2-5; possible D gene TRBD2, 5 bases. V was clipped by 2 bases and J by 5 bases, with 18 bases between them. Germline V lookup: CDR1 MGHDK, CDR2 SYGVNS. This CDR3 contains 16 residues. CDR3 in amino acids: CASSEEISGDWETQYF. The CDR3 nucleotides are TGTGCCAGCAGTGAAGAAATATCCGGGGATTGGGAGACCCAGTACTTC.

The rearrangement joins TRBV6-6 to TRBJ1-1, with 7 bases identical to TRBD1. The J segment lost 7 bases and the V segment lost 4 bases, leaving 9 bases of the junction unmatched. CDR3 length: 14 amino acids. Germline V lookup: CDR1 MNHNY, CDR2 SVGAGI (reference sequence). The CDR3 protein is CASSSPGTANEAFF. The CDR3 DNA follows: TGTGCCAGCAGTTCCCCCGGGACAGCAAATGAAGCTTTCTTT.

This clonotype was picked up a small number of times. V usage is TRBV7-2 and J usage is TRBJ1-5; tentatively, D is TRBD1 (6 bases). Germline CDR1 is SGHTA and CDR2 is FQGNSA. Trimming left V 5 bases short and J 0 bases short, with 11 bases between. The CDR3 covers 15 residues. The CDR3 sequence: CASSPWTVSNQPQHF. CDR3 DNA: TGTGCCAGCAGCCCCTGGACAGTTAGCAATCAGCCCCAGCATTTT.

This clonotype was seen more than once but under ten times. CDR3 bases: TGTGCCAGCAGCCTCGGTGGGAAAAGCTCCTACAATGAGCAGTTCTTC. This encodes CASSLGGKSSYNEQFF. The chain recombines TRBV7-2 with TRBJ2-1; D uncertain. The CDR3 runs to 16 residues. Trimming took 5 bases from V and 0 from J, leaving 14 bases between them. From germline, CDR1 is SGHTA and CDR2 FQGNSA.

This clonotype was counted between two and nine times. The CDR3 protein is CATRALNTDTQYF. The CDR3 nucleotides are TGTGCCACCAGAGCCCTGAACACAGATACGCAGTATTTT. The rearrangement links TRBV24-1 to TRBJ2-3; D gene unclear. The V end was cut by 7 bases, the J end by 2 bases, with 9 bases between. The length of the CDR3 is 13 residues. CDR1 is KGHDR, CDR2 SFDVKD, per germline.

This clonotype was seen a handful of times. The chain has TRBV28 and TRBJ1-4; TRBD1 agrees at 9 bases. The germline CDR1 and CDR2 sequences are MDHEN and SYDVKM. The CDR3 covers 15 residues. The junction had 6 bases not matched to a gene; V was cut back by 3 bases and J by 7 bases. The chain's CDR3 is CASSLGTGHREKLFF. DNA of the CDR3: TGTGCCAGCAGTTTGGGGACAGGGCATCGTGAAAAACTGTTTTTT.

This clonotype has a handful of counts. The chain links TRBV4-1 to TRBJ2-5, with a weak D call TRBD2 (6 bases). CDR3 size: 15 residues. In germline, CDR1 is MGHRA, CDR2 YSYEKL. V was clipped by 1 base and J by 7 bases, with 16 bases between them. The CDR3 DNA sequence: TGCGCCAGCAGCCAAGCAGTGGGGGGAGGCGGGACCCAGTACTTC. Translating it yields CASSQAVGGGGTQYF.

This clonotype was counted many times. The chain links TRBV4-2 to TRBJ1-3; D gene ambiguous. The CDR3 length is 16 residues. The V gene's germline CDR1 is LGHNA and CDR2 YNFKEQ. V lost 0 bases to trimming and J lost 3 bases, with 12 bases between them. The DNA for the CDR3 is TGTGCCAGCAGCCAAGACGGGCTTGGGTATGGAAACACCATATATTTT. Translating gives CASSQDGLGYGNTIYF.

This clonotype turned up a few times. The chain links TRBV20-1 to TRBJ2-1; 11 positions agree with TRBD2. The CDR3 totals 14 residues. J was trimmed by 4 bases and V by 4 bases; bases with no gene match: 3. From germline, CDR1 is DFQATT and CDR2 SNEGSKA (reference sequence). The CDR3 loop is CSAIRLAGYNEQFF. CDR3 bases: TGCAGTGCTATTCGACTAGCGGGATACAATGAGCAGTTCTTC.

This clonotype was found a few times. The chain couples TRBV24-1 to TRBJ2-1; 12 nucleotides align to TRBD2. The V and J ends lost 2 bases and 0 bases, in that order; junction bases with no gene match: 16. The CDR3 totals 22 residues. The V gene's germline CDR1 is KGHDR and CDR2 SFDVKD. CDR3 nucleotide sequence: TGTGCCACCAGTGATTCGTCGGGACTAGCGGGCAATCCGGCGGGCTCCTACAATGAGCAGTTCTTC. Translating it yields CATSDSSGLAGNPAGSYNEQFF.

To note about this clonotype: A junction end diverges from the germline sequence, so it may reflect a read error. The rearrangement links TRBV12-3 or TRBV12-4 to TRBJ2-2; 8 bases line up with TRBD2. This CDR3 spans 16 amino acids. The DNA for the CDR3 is TGTGCCAGCACCCCTCGGGGGGGAGCGAAAACCGGGGAGCTGTTTTTT. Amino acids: CASTPRGGAKTGELFF.

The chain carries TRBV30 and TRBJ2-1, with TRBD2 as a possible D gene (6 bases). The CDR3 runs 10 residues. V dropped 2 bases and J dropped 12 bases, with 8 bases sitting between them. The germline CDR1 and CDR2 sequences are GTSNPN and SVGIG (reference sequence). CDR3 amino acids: CAWSRGRQFF. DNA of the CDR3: TGTGCCTGGAGTCGGGGGAGGCAGTTCTTC.

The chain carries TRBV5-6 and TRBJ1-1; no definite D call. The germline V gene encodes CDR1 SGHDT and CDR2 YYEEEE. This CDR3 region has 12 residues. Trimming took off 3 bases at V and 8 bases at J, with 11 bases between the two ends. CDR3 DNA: TGTGCCAGCAGCTACCTAGGTGGGGAAGCTTTCTTT. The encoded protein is CASSYLGGEAFF.

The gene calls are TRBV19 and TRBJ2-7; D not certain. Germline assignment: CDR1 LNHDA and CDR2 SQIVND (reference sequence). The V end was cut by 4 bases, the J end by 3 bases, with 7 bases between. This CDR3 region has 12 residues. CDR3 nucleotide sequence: TGTGCCAGTAGTAGCGACATCTACGAGCAGTACTTC. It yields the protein CASSSDIYEQYF.

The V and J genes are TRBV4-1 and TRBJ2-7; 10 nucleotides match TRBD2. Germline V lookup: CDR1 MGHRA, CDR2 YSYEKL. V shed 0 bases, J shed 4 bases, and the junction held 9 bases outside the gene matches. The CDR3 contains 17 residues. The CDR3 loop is CASSQDHTSSGRYEQYF. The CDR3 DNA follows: TGCGCCAGCAGCCAAGATCATACGTCTAGCGGGAGATACGAGCAGTACTTC.

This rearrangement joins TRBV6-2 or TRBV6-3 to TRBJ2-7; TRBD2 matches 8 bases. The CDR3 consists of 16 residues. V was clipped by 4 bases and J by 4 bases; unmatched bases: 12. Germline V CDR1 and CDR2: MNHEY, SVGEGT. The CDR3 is CASSSSAGTSFYEQYF. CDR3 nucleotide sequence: TGTGCCAGCAGTTCGTCGGCCGGGACTAGTTTTTACGAGCAGTACTTC.

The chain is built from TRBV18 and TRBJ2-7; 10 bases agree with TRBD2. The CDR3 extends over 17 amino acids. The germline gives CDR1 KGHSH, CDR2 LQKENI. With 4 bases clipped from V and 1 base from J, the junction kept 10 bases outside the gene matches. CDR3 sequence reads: CASSLGQREGVSYEQYF. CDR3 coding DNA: TGTGCCAGCTCACTGGGACAGCGGGAGGGGGTATCCTACGAGCAGTACTTC.

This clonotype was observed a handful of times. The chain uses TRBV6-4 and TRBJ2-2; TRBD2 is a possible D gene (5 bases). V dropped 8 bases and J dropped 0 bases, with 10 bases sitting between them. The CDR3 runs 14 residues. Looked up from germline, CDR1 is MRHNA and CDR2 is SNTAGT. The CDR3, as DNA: TGTGCCAGCTCGACGGGAACGAACACCGGGGAGCTGTTTTTT. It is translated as CASSTGTNTGELFF.

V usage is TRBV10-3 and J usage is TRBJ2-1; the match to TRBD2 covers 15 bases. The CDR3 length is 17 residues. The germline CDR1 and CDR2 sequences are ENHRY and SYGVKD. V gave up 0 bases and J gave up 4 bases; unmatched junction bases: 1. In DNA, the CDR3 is TGTGCCATCAGTGAGTCCGGGACTAGCGGGGGGTACAATGAGCAGTTCTTC. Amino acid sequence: CAISESGTSGGYNEQFF.

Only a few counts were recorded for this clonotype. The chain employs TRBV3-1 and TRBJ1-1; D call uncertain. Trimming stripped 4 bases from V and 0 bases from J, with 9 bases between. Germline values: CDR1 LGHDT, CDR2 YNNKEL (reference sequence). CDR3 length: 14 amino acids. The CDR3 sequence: CASSPPDLNTEAFF. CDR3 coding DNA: TGTGCCAGCAGCCCGCCCGACTTGAACACTGAAGCTTTCTTT.

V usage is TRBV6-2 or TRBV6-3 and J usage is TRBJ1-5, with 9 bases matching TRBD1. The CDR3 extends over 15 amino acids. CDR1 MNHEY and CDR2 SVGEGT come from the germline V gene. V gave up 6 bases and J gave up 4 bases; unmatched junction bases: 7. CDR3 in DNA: TGTGCCAGCAGCCATGGGACAGGGTGGAATCAGCCCCAGCATTTT. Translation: CASSHGTGWNQPQHF.

CDR3 coding DNA: TGTGCCAGCAGCTTAAGAGCTAGCGGCACAGATACGCAGTATTTT. Translating it yields CASSLRASGTDTQYF. The chain carries TRBV7-9 and TRBJ2-3; D perhaps matches TRBD2 (6 bases). Germline loops: CDR1 SEHNR, CDR2 FQNEAQ (reference sequence). The CDR3 is 15 amino acids. The V end lost 2 bases, the J end lost 1 base, and 10 bases lay between the germline ends.

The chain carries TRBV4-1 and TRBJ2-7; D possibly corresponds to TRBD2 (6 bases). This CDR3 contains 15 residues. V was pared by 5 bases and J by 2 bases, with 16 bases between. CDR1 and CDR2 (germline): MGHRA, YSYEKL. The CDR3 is CASSSTGVNPYEQYF. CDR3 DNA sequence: TGCGCCAGCAGCTCGACGGGAGTAAATCCCTACGAGCAGTACTTC.

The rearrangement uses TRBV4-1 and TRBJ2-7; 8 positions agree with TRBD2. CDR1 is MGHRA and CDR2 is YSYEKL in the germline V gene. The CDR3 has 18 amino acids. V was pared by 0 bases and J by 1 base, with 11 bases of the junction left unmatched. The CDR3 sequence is CASSQEASGGPRSYEQYF. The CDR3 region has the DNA TGCGCCAGCAGCCAAGAAGCCAGCGGGGGACCCCGTTCCTACGAGCAGTACTTC.